One and the same sample provided the 16 T cell receptor beta chains below, sequenced in a study of T cell changes during pregnancy in multiple sclerosis. Measured with immunoSEQ multiplex PCR; TCRdb has only the in-frame clones, and not every one. Among fewer than 60,000 clones listed, approximately 91% were seen once. The sample in question was peripheral blood, obtained after pregnancy. Receptors originate from a female donor in good health, enrolled as a control in a pregnancy study.

The J gene is TRBJ1-2, the V gene TRBV5-4; 9 bases align to TRBD1. This CDR3 is built from 16 residues. From germline, CDR1 is SGHNT and CDR2 YYREEE (reference sequence). J gave up 4 bases and V 3 bases, and 10 bases lay outside the gene matches. CDR3 loop: CASSSSGGQGIYGYTF. In nucleotides, the CDR3 is TGTGCCAGCAGCTCGTCCGGTGGACAGGGGATCTATGGCTACACCTTC. Looking up the rest from reference TRBV5-4 and TRBJ1-2 gives the full variable domain: ETGVTQSPTHLIKTRGQQVTLRCSSQSGHNTVSWYQQALGQGPQFIFQYYREEENGRGNFPPRFSGLQFPNYSSELNVNALELDDSALYLCASSSSGGQGIYGYTFGSGTRLTVV.

The table lists this clone with a count of one. V is TRBV7-9 and J is TRBJ1-6; 9 bases fit TRBD1. There are 14 residues in the CDR3. V lost 3 bases to trimming and J lost 10 bases; unmatched junction nucleotides: 4. CDR1 is SEHNR and CDR2 is FQNEAQ in the germline V gene (reference sequence). The CDR3 nucleotides read TGTGCCAGCAGCTTCAGACAGGGGGGCTCACCCCTCCACTTT. It encodes CASSFRQGGSPLHF.

V is TRBV5-1 and J is TRBJ1-2; D is uncertain. Germline V gene data show CDR1 as SGHRS and CDR2 as YFSETQ. The CDR3 extends over 17 amino acids. The V and J ends lost 1 base and 1 base respectively, with 17 bases between them. CDR3 loop: CASSLNGEGAFNYGYTF. CDR3 DNA: TGCGCCAGCAGCTTGAACGGGGAAGGTGCCTTTAACTATGGCTACACCTTC.

The chain couples TRBV18 to TRBJ1-1; D might be TRBD1 (6 bases). This CDR3 spans 15 amino acids. Trimming took 4 bases from V and 4 from J, leaving 16 bases between them. The V gene's germline CDR1 is KGHSH and CDR2 LQKENI. CDR3 region: CASSQGGAPSTEAFF. The CDR3 nucleotides read TGTGCCAGCTCACAAGGGGGGGCGCCTAGCACTGAAGCTTTCTTT.

This chain connects TRBV19 to TRBJ2-7; 11 bases agree with TRBD1. Germline CDR1 LNHDA, CDR2 SQIVND (reference sequence). This CDR3 contains 15 residues. V lost 6 bases and J lost 0; bases outside the gene matches: 4. The DNA of the CDR3 is TGTGCCAGTAGACCCGGGACAGGGGGCTCCTACGAGCAGTACTTC. Its translation is CASRPGTGGSYEQYF.

The genes are TRBV6-1 and TRBJ1-1; 12 bases line up with TRBD1. Trimming cost V 4 bases and J 4 bases; bases outside gene matches: 4. The germline CDR1 and CDR2 sequences are MNHNS and SASEGT. The length of the CDR3 is 15 residues. The CDR3 coding sequence is TGTGCCAGCAGTGGAGGGACAGGGGGCTTCACTGAAGCTTTCTTT. It yields the protein CASSGGTGGFTEAFF.

This clone was counted a single time. The chain carries TRBV6-1 and TRBJ1-1; TRBD1 agrees at 9 bases. Unmatched junction bases numbered 8, after V lost 7 bases and J lost 5 bases. Germline-derived CDR1 and CDR2 are MNHNS and SASEGT. CDR3 length: 14 amino acids. CDR3 DNA: TGTGCCAGCATCCAACAGGGGGCTTGGACTGAAGCTTTCTTT. It codes for CASIQQGAWTEAFF.

The chain uses TRBV5-1 and TRBJ2-2; TRBD2 aligns across 8 bases. J was trimmed by 2 bases and V by 4 bases; bases with no gene match: 13. This CDR3 has 18 residues. Germline V gene data show CDR1 as SGHRS and CDR2 as YFSETQ. As DNA, the CDR3 is TGCGCCAGCAGCGATGGGTTCGCGGGGGGCCGTAACACCGGGGAGCTGTTTTTT. Translation gives CASSDGFAGGRNTGELFF.

The J gene is TRBJ1-5, the V gene TRBV6-5; maybe TRBD1 (5 bases). The V end lost 0 bases, the J end lost 4 bases, and 10 bases lay between the germline ends. CDR3 size: 15 residues. CDR1 and CDR2 from the germline V gene are MNHEY and SVGAGI. Here the CDR3 reads CASSYSSGGNQPQHF. The CDR3 nucleotides read TGTGCCAGCAGTTACTCGTCGGGGGGTAATCAGCCCCAGCATTTT.

The chain is built from TRBV6-1 and TRBJ2-1, with TRBD1 matching 9 bases. CDR1 is MNHNS and CDR2 is SASEGT in the germline V gene. Losses at the gene ends were 5 bases for V and 9 bases for J; bases not matched to a gene: 5. The CDR3 runs to 13 residues. CDR3 sequence (DNA): TGTGCCAGCAGTCTACAGGGGGCAGGTGAGCAGTTCTTC. Protein: CASSLQGAGEQFF.

This sequence joins TRBV11-2 and TRBJ2-7, with 13 bases lining up with TRBD2. CDR3 size: 15 residues. V shed 3 bases, J shed 7 bases, and the junction held 6 bases outside the gene matches. Germline V CDR1 and CDR2: SGHAT, FQNNGV. CDR3 region: CASSFGLAGVREQYF. CDR3 DNA sequence: TGTGCCAGCAGCTTTGGACTAGCGGGAGTAAGGGAGCAGTACTTC. Together with reference TRBV11-2 and TRBJ2-7, the CDR3 gives the full variable domain: EAGVAQSPRYKIIEKRQSVAFWCNPISGHATLYWYQQILGQGPKLLIQFQNNGVVDDSQLPKDRFSAERLKGVDSTLKIQPAKLEDSAVYLCASSFGLAGVREQYFGPGTRLTVT.

This clone was observed once. The V gene is TRBV10-1, the J gene TRBJ2-5; the match to TRBD2 covers 14 bases. Trimming removed 6 bases from V and 7 bases from J; junction bases left unmatched: 13. Germline V gene sequence: CDR1 WNHNN, CDR2 SYGVQD (reference sequence). The CDR3 is made up of 17 amino acids. The CDR3 region is CASSPGTSGSRLGTQYF. The CDR3 region has the DNA TGCGCCAGCAGCCCAGGGACTAGCGGGAGCAGGCTAGGGACCCAGTACTTC.

The V gene is TRBV10-3, the J gene TRBJ1-1; weak D call: TRBD1 (6 bases). Deletions cut 6 bases from V and 5 bases from J, with 16 bases between. This CDR3 has 14 amino acids. CDR1 is ENHRY, CDR2 SYGVKD, per germline. CDR3 residues: CAIRGEGGYTEAFF. DNA of the CDR3: TGTGCCATCAGGGGGGAGGGGGGGTATACTGAAGCTTTCTTT.

This sequence joins TRBV18 and TRBJ2-7; weak D call: TRBD1 (5 bases). Trimming took 4 bases from V and 3 from J, leaving 16 bases between them. The CDR3 consists of 15 residues. The V gene's germline CDR1 is KGHSH and CDR2 LQKENI. The CDR3 DNA sequence: TGTGCCAGCTCACGGTCAGGGATAATGAACTACGAGCAGTACTTC. Translated, it gives CASSRSGIMNYEQYF.

This chain connects TRBV6-6 to TRBJ2-1, with TRBD1 matching 12 bases. Losses at the gene ends were 0 bases for V and 10 bases for J; bases not matched to a gene: 7. The CDR3 runs 16 residues. Germline loops: CDR1 MNHNY, CDR2 SVGAGI (reference sequence). In DNA, the CDR3 is TGTGCCAGCAGTTACTCCGGGACAGGGGGCAGTGGAGAGCAGTTCTTC. Encoded protein: CASSYSGTGGSGEQFF.

J is TRBJ1-6 and V is TRBV27; D not certain. CDR3 length equals 14 residues. Germline V gives CDR1 MNHEY, CDR2 SMNVEV (reference sequence). V dropped 3 bases and J dropped 3 bases, with 6 bases sitting between them. The DNA of the CDR3 is TGTGCCAGCAGTTTGGAGGGCTATAATTCACCCCTCCACTTT. Translated: CASSLEGYNSPLHF.